These 16 T cell receptor beta chains were all obtained from the same sample, sequenced in a study of blood T cell repertoires in COVID-19. Sequencing used immunoSEQ multiplex PCR; TCRdb keeps in-frame clones, though not all of them. The sample lists around 230,000 clones; approximately 78% were seen once. Material: PBMCs or T cells enriched from blood (not recorded which). Source of these receptors: a middle-aged man who had recovered from COVID-19.

The chain combines TRBV10-3 with TRBJ1-4; the D is unclear. The V end lost 7 bases, the J end lost 0 bases, and 27 bases lay between the germline ends. This CDR3 has 20 amino acids. Looked up from germline, CDR1 is ENHRY and CDR2 is SYGVKD. The DNA for the CDR3 is TGTGCCATCATTCTGGACCACCTTCGTACCGGGAGACCAACTAATGAAAAACTGTTTTTT. Its translation is CAIILDHLRTGRPTNEKLFF.

The chain combines TRBV30 with TRBJ2-3; 14 bases align to TRBD2. In germline, CDR1 is GTSNPN, CDR2 SVGIG (reference sequence). The CDR3 covers 18 residues. With V trimmed by 1 base and J by 1 base, 7 bases remained unmatched. DNA for the CDR3: TGTGCCTGGAGTGATCAACCGGGACTAGCGGGAGGCACAGATACGCAGTATTTT. Its translation: CAWSDQPGLAGGTDTQYF.

The V and J genes are TRBV3-1 (or the pseudogene TRBV3-2) and TRBJ2-5; 9 bases line up with TRBD1. CDR1 is LGHDT and CDR2 is YNNKEL in the germline V gene (reference sequence). CDR3 size: 17 residues. V shed 4 bases and J 5 bases; nucleotides not matched to a gene: 14. The CDR3 spells CASSPRGSQGARETQYF. The CDR3 DNA reads as TGTGCCAGCAGCCCCAGAGGTTCACAGGGGGCGCGGGAGACCCAGTACTTC.

V is TRBV5-5 and J is TRBJ2-2; TRBD2 might be the D (5 bases). CDR3 length: 14 amino acids. Germline V lookup: CDR1 SGHKS, CDR2 YYEKEE (reference sequence). The V end lost 1 base, the J end lost 6 bases, and 10 bases lay between the germline ends. The CDR3 DNA follows: TGTGCCAGCAGCTTGATGAGGGCCTCCGGGGAGCTGTTTTTT. As protein: CASSLMRASGELFF.

The chain joins TRBV5-4 to TRBJ2-2; TRBD2 agrees at 11 bases. V lost 4 bases and J lost 7; bases outside the gene matches: 12. The CDR3 consists of 17 residues. Germline V gene data show CDR1 as SGHNT and CDR2 as YYREEE (reference sequence). The CDR3 protein is CASSPNQKTSGGGELFF. The CDR3 DNA is TGTGCCAGCAGCCCCAATCAAAAAACTAGCGGGGGCGGGGAGCTGTTTTTT.

V is TRBV10-3 and J is TRBJ1-6; D is possibly TRBD1 (5 bases). Germline-derived CDR1 and CDR2 are ENHRY and SYGVKD. Between the trimmed V and J ends, which lost 10 bases and 4 bases, there was a span of 14 bases. This CDR3 is built from 14 residues. The CDR3 here is CATHPGGYNSPLHF. The CDR3, as DNA: TGTGCCACCCACCCCGGGGGGTATAATTCACCCCTCCACTTT.

The chain recombines TRBV7-8 with TRBJ2-1; 11 bases map to TRBD2. With V trimmed by 5 bases and J by 2 bases, 11 bases remained unmatched. The CDR3 length is 18 residues. Germline loops: CDR1 SGHVS, CDR2 FQNEAQ. The CDR3 spells CASSPSGGPPSPYNEQFF. The CDR3 DNA is TGTGCCAGCAGCCCTAGCGGGGGGCCCCCCTCTCCCTACAATGAGCAGTTCTTC. Full variable domain (remainder filled in from reference TRBV7-8 and TRBJ2-1): GAGVSQSPRYKVAKRGQDVALRCDPISGHVSLFWYQQALGQGPEFLTYFQNEAQLDKSGLPSDRFFAERPEGSVSTLKIQRTQQEDSAVYLCASSPSGGPPSPYNEQFFGPGTRLTVL.

The sample holds a few counts of this clone. The chain uses TRBV30 and TRBJ2-7; D is uncertain. From germline, CDR1 is GTSNPN and CDR2 SVGIG (reference sequence). This CDR3 contains 12 residues. V was clipped by 1 base and J by 12 bases, with 16 bases between them. CDR3 sequence: CAWSGSLLRLYF. The CDR3 DNA follows: TGTGCCTGGAGTGGGAGCCTTCTAAGATTGTACTTC.

The chain uses TRBV6-5 and TRBJ1-1; 9 nucleotides line up with TRBD1. V gave up 7 bases and J gave up 4 bases; unmatched junction bases: 10. Germline CDR1 is MNHEY and CDR2 is SVGAGI. This CDR3 has 15 amino acids. The CDR3 is CASIRTGEWATEAFF. DNA of the CDR3: TGTGCCAGCATCAGGACAGGGGAGTGGGCCACTGAAGCTTTCTTT.

The rearrangement links TRBV19 to TRBJ1-6; D gene uncertain. Trimming removed 4 bases from V and 8 bases from J, with 9 bases in between. Per the germline V gene, CDR1 is LNHDA and CDR2 is SQIVND (reference sequence). The CDR3 is 13 residues long. The CDR3 sequence: CASSRKRDSPLHF. The CDR3 nucleotides are TGTGCCAGTAGTAGGAAGCGGGATTCACCCCTCCACTTT. Full variable domain (outside the CDR3, taken from reference TRBV19 and TRBJ1-6): DGGITQSPKYLFRKEGQNVTLSCEQNLNHDAMYWYRQDPGQGLRLIYYSQIVNDFQKGDIAEGYSVSREKKESFPLTVTSAQKNPTAFYLCASSRKRDSPLHFGNGTRLTVT.

This chain joins TRBV5-5 and TRBJ2-5; 8 nucleotides agree with TRBD2. Unmatched junction bases numbered 6, after V lost 0 bases and J lost 2 bases. The CDR3 runs to 16 residues. The V gene's germline CDR1 is SGHKS and CDR2 YYEKEE (reference sequence). CDR3 DNA: TGTGCCAGCAGCTTGGACCTAGCGGGTCTTCAAGAGACCCAGTACTTC. As protein: CASSLDLAGLQETQYF.

V is TRBV30 and J is TRBJ2-3, with 12 bases fitting TRBD2. This CDR3 has 15 residues. Germline CDR1 is GTSNPN and CDR2 is SVGIG (reference sequence). V dropped 0 bases and J dropped 13; count of bases not matched to a gene: 11. The CDR3 spells CAWSVKGLAGGLEYF. The DNA for the CDR3 is TGTGCCTGGAGTGTAAAGGGTCTAGCGGGGGGGTTAGAGTATTTT. The full variable domain, completed using reference TRBV30 and TRBJ2-3, is SQTIHQWPATLVQPVGSPLSLECTVEGTSNPNLYWYRQAAGRGLQLLFYSVGIGQISSEVPQNLSASRPQDRQFILSSKKLLLSDSGFYLCAWSVKGLAGGLEYFGPGTRLTVL.

The table lists this clone with a count of one. V gene TRBV18 combines with J gene TRBJ2-3, with D tentatively TRBD2 (6 bases). Between the trimmed V and J ends, which lost 3 bases and 4 bases, there was a span of 17 bases. The CDR3 sequence is 16 residues long. CDR1 is KGHSH, CDR2 LQKENI, per germline. The CDR3 protein is CASSPRAGLRADTQYF. Written as DNA, the CDR3 is TGTGCCAGCTCACCGAGGGCGGGATTAAGGGCAGATACGCAGTATTTT.

This sequence joins TRBV3-1 (or the pseudogene TRBV3-2) and TRBJ2-1; TRBD2 matches at 7 bases. The CDR3 length is 16 residues. CDR1 is LGHDT, CDR2 YNNKEL, per germline (reference sequence). V lost 4 bases, J lost 5 bases, and 11 bases stayed unmatched. DNA of the CDR3: TGTGCCAGCAGCCCACCATGGGGGAGGGAGAACAATGAGCAGTTCTTC. This gives the protein CASSPPWGRENNEQFF.

The chain combines TRBV30 with TRBJ2-5; 10 bases fit TRBD2. Trimming at V came to 8 bases and at J to 2 bases, leaving 5 bases not matched to a gene. The germline V gene encodes CDR1 GTSNPN and CDR2 SVGIG (reference sequence). The CDR3 runs 13 residues. In DNA, the CDR3 is TGTGCCGCTAGCGGGAGTTCGCAAGAGACCCAGTACTTC. Translating it yields CAASGSSQETQYF.

The chain couples TRBV5-1 to TRBJ2-5; weak D call: TRBD2 (6 bases). Germline V gene data show CDR1 as SGHRS and CDR2 as YFSETQ. V was cut by 2 bases and J by 4 bases, with 18 bases left in between. There are 16 residues in the CDR3. CDR3 residues: CASSFLGTQPGETQYF. In nucleotides, the CDR3 is TGCGCCAGCAGCTTCCTAGGGACTCAACCCGGAGAGACCCAGTACTTC.